The rows below give T cell receptor beta chains drawn from one sample of a study of cytomegalovirus exposure and HLA in healthy donors. Generated by immunoSEQ multiplex PCR, the TCRdb table keeps only in-frame clones and is missing some. There are about 190,000 clones in the sample; 65% to 85% occur only once, and about 3% lies in the top ten. Sequenced input: PBMCs. The receptor set was obtained from a woman between 18 and 29 years old in good health and CMV-seropositive. The CDR3 runs from the conserved cysteine through the conserved F or W.

TRBV5-1 | CASSPQPNLPRSGTVTYEQYF
TRBV5-1 | CASSKLQGQGNQPQHF
TRBV6-1 | CASSEGVWGPTYEQYF
TRBV7-2 | CASFQAGPVTDTQYF
TRBV15 | CATSRDWAGNTEAFF
TRBV28 | CASSYFAGVDEQFF
TRBV2 | CASRLRTSGGETQYF
TRBV4-2 | CASTSAGGMNTEAFF
TRBV6-5 | CASRRDYEQYF
TRBV11-2 | CASSLGTTGVRGETQYF
TRBV4-1 | CASSQQTGESSGNTIYF
TRBV19 | CASRWETGGTTEAFF
TRBV10-1 | CASGTGGIF
TRBV7-6 | CASSYGQNYEQYF
TRBV5-4 | CASSLYAGEEQFF
TRBV27 | CASSHTDTQYF
TRBV9 | CASSASWDMGYGYTF
TRBV6-1 | CASSDWAGSSNQPQHF
TRBV18 | CASSPESNQPQHF
TRBV18 | CASSPVKGEQFF
TRBV29-1 | CSAGQGAYEQYF
TRBV5-1 | CASSLTGPQDEQFF
TRBV6-5 | CASSSLPQGAHGYTF
TRBV5-1 | CASSLDVRGTGELFF
TRBV9 | CASSGSGYRTDTQYF
TRBV18 | CASSLNRDWNTEAFF
TRBV5-1 | CASSPTSGWVNEQFF
TRBV10-1 | CASKGQGAGELFF
TRBV7-7 | CASSLDPSGEQFF
TRBV14 | CASSQGLYQPQHF
TRBV5-1 | CASSAALGNEKLFF
TRBV14 | CASSQVQGSRSTDTQYF
TRBV7-9 | CASKTGDGYTF
TRBV10-2 | CASSEPRTGSSYNEQFF
TRBV30 | CAWLASGGPDTQYF
TRBV11-3 | CASSFTSNTEAFF
TRBV9 | CASSPRIGLAGGNNEQFF
TRBV27 | CASSLSAGFDQPQHF
TRBV5-1 | CASSSGSPGVEQYF
TRBV18 | CASSPTVTNNEQFF
TRBV10-3 | CAISDRSETQYF
TRBV6-1 | CASSEDSTEAFF